These T cell receptor beta chains were read from a single sample in a study of shared T cell receptors in the human thymus. Sequencing used immunoSEQ multiplex PCR; TCRdb keeps in-frame clones, though not all of them. This table holds about 660,000 clones, around 87% found once. This same sample was also part of a study on human thymus T cells.

The sequenced sample consisted of thymocytes. The receptors were sampled from a boy younger than two with a congenital heart defect. CDR3s include the opening cysteine and the closing phenylalanine or tryptophan. Fields, in order: D gene, clone size, J gene, V gene, CDR3 protein, CDR3 DNA. D genes are given only for firm matches. Size values are once, few and many counts, or a class for expanded clones, and some rows have none.

TRBD2,NA,TRBJ2-1,TRBV14,CASSPRLAGAYNEQFF,TGTGCCAGCAGCCCACGACTAGCGGGGGCCTACAATGAGCAGTTCTTC
TRBD2,NA,TRBJ2-1,TRBV14,CASSPTLTSGRAHWPNEQFF,TGTGCCAGCAGCCCCACCTTGACTAGCGGGAGGGCTCATTGGCCCAATGAGCAGTTCTTC
NA,NA,TRBJ1-2,TRBV5-4,CASSFPVSINYGYTF,TGTGCCAGCAGCTTCCCGGTAAGTATTAACTATGGCTACACCTTC
TRBD2,NA,TRBJ2-1,TRBV4-1,CASSQPSGGAVEQFF,TGCGCCAGCAGCCAGCCTAGCGGGGGGGCAGTGGAGCAGTTCTTC
NA,NA,TRBJ2-7,TRBV23-1,CASSSTGPPYEQYF,TGCGCCAGCAGCTCTACAGGGCCACCCTACGAGCAGTACTTC
NA,NA,TRBJ1-3,TRBV6-5,CASSYQVGGWDTIYF,TGTGCCAGCAGTTACCAGGTCGGGGGTTGGGACACCATATATTTT
TRBD2,NA,TRBJ2-3,TRBV6-5,CASRSGTPTDTQYF,TGTGCCAGCAGGAGCGGGACCCCCACAGATACGCAGTATTTT
TRBD1,NA,TRBJ2-1,TRBV5-8,CASSLGDRGEFF,TGTGCCAGCAGCTTGGGGGACAGGGGAGAGTTCTTC
TRBD2,NA,TRBJ2-1,TRBV7-6,CASSLNWSSGRLSSYNEQFF,TGTGCCAGCAGCTTAAATTGGTCTAGCGGGAGGCTCAGCTCCTACAATGAGCAGTTCTTC
NA,NA,TRBJ2-5,TRBV7-8,CASSPKRLTWETQYF,TGTGCCAGCAGCCCGAAGAGGCTAACCTGGGAGACCCAGTACTTC
NA,once,TRBJ2-3,TRBV4-1,CASSQEPPGPSTDTQYF,TGCGCCAGCAGCCAAGAACCCCCAGGGCCCAGCACAGATACGCAGTATTTT
NA,few,TRBJ2-7,TRBV12-2,CASRFSGTGKFSYEQYF,TGTGCAAGTCGCTTCTCCGGGACAGGTAAGTTTTCCTACGAGCAGTACTTC
TRBD1,NA,TRBJ2-2,TRBV30,CAWSIRQGYTGELFF,TGTGCCTGGAGTATCCGACAGGGGTACACCGGGGAGCTGTTTTTT
NA,NA,TRBJ1-3,TRBV15,CATSIGDRRENTIYF,TGTGCCACCAGCATTGGAGACCGCCGAGAGAACACCATATATTTT
NA,NA,TRBJ1-1,TRBV7-9,CASSPGQTETEAFF,TGTGCCAGCAGCCCCGGACAGACGGAGACTGAAGCTTTCTTT
NA,NA,TRBJ2-1,TRBV10-2,CAGADARHNEQFF,TGCGCCGGAGCGGACGCACGTCACAATGAGCAGTTCTTC
NA,NA,TRBJ2-5,TRBV27,CASSLSRGLVGGETQYF,TGTGCCAGCAGTTTATCGAGAGGTCTAGTAGGGGGAGAGACCCAGTACTTC
TRBD2,NA,TRBJ2-1,TRBV5-1,CASSLGTSGRNNEQFF,TGCGCCAGCAGCTTGGGAACTAGCGGGAGAAACAATGAGCAGTTCTTC
NA,NA,TRBJ1-5,TRBV6-5,CASSYGRGWQPQHF,TGTGCCAGCAGTTACGGCCGGGGATGGCAGCCCCAGCATTTT
NA,NA,TRBJ1-5,TRBV10-2,CASSSGKSNQPQHF,TGCGCCAGCAGTTCAGGGAAGAGCAATCAGCCCCAGCATTTT
NA,NA,TRBJ2-7,TRBV7-9,CASSLVGAIGGLGEQYF,TGTGCCAGCAGCTTAGTGGGGGCGATAGGGGGATTAGGGGAGCAGTACTTC
TRBD1,NA,TRBJ1-1,TRBV19,CASTTGVGTEAFF,TGTGCCAGTACTACAGGGGTCGGCACTGAAGCTTTCTTT
TRBD2,NA,TRBJ2-4,TRBV7-8,CASSLGRLAGARGNIQYF,TGTGCCAGCAGCTTAGGGAGACTAGCGGGAGCGCGAGGGAACATTCAGTACTTC
NA,NA,TRBJ1-4,TRBV4-1,CASSQDVLIVSLNEKLFF,TGCGCCAGCAGCCAAGATGTACTTATAGTGAGCCTTAATGAAAAACTGTTTTTT
TRBD1,NA,TRBJ1-5,TRBV7-9,CASSLAGARGSNQPQHF,TGTGCCAGCAGCTTAGCTGGGGCCAGGGGGAGCAATCAGCCCCAGCATTTT
TRBD2,once,TRBJ2-2,TRBV19,CASTKGLAGSAGELFF,TGTGCCAGTACCAAGGGACTAGCGGGGTCGGCCGGGGAGCTGTTTTTT
TRBD1,NA,TRBJ1-2,TRBV7-9,CASSQRGTGGEGYTF,TGTGCCAGCAGCCAACGGGGGACAGGGGGCGAAGGCTACACCTTC
TRBD1,NA,TRBJ2-5,TRBV6-5,CASRREPGQKETQYF,TGTGCCAGCAGGAGGGAACCGGGACAGAAAGAGACCCAGTACTTC
TRBD2,NA,TRBJ2-7,TRBV4-3,CASSQDLGLGCYEQYF,TGCGCCAGCAGCCAAGATCTGGGACTAGGGTGCTACGAGCAGTACTTC
NA,NA,TRBJ1-1,TRBV25-1,CASSGQGRTEAFF,TGTGCCAGCAGTGGCCAGGGGCGTACTGAAGCTTTCTTT
TRBD1,NA,TRBJ2-5,TRBV7-9,CASSLATGTVETQYF,TGTGCCAGCAGCTTAGCGACAGGGACGGTGGAGACCCAGTACTTC
NA,NA,TRBJ2-1,TRBV4-3,CASSQVGRVGEQFF,TGCGCCAGCAGCCAAGTTGGGAGAGTCGGTGAGCAGTTCTTC
NA,once,TRBJ1-6,TRBV4-1,CASSQTGSPLHF,TGCGCCAGCAGCCAAACGGGGTCACCCCTCCACTTT
NA,NA,TRBJ1-1,TRBV5-1,CASSAARMNTEAFF,TGCGCCAGCAGCGCGGCCAGAATGAACACTGAAGCTTTCTTT
NA,once,TRBJ1-5,TRBV6-1,CASSDGDGGQPQHF,TGTGCCAGCAGTGACGGGGACGGGGGTCAGCCCCAGCATTTT
TRBD1,NA,TRBJ2-7,TRBV6-5,CASSSATGIPYEQYF,TGTGCCAGCAGTTCCGCGACAGGGATCCCCTACGAGCAGTACTTC
TRBD2,few,TRBJ2-5,TRBV6-1,CASNQGTSGETQYF,TGTGCCAGCAACCAAGGGACTAGCGGAGAGACCCAGTACTTC
NA,NA,TRBJ1-5,TRBV27,CASSRLWEQLNQPQHF,TGTGCCAGCAGTCGGCTATGGGAGCAGCTCAATCAGCCCCAGCATTTT
TRBD2,NA,TRBJ2-5,TRBV4-3,CASSQDNLAGETQYF,TGCGCCAGCAGCCAAGATAACCTAGCGGGGGAGACCCAGTACTTC
NA,NA,TRBJ2-3,TRBV7-3,CASSRRGAKDTQYF,TGTGCCAGCAGCCGCAGGGGGGCGAAGGATACGCAGTATTTT
NA,NA,TRBJ1-5,TRBV12-5,CASGSRSGDSNQPQHF,TGTGCTAGTGGTTCCCGTTCGGGGGATAGCAATCAGCCCCAGCATTTT
TRBD2,NA,TRBJ2-1,TRBV4-3,CASSQEREGLHNEQFF,TGCGCCAGCAGCCAGGAGCGGGAGGGCTTACATAATGAGCAGTTCTTC
TRBD2,NA,TRBJ2-1,TRBV14,CASSHIAGAGYNEQFF,TGTGCCAGCAGCCATATAGCGGGAGCCGGCTACAATGAGCAGTTCTTC
TRBD1,NA,TRBJ2-7,TRBV6-6,CASSLDRVSYEQYF,TGTGCCAGCAGCCTCGACAGGGTGTCCTACGAGCAGTACTTC
TRBD2,NA,TRBJ2-7,TRBV2,CACTSGSYEQYF,TGTGCCTGCACTAGCGGGAGTTACGAGCAGTACTTC
NA,NA,TRBJ2-6,TRBV15,CATSRDQKTGANVLTF,TGTGCCACCAGCAGAGATCAGAAGACTGGGGCCAACGTCCTGACTTTC
NA,NA,TRBJ1-2,TRBV29-1,CSVPTVYSNYGYTF,TGCAGCGTTCCGACAGTCTACAGTAACTATGGCTACACCTTC
TRBD2,NA,TRBJ2-3,TRBV30,CAWKHGRPSTDTQYF,TGTGCCTGGAAACACGGGAGGCCCAGCACAGATACGCAGTATTTT
TRBD2,few,TRBJ2-5,TRBV10-2,CASSEAGTQETQYF,TGCGCCAGCAGTGAAGCGGGGACCCAAGAGACCCAGTACTTC
TRBD2,NA,TRBJ2-2,TRBV27,CASSPGTTGGELFF,TGTGCCAGCAGTCCCGGGACTACTGGCGGGGAGCTGTTTTTT
TRBD1,NA,TRBJ2-2,TRBV4-1,CASSQAGGASGELFF,TGCGCCAGCAGCCAAGCAGGGGGCGCGTCCGGGGAGCTGTTTTTT
NA,NA,TRBJ1-1,TRBV7-9,CASSPGFRTEAFF,TGTGCCAGCAGCCCGGGGTTCAGGACTGAAGCTTTCTTT
TRBD1,NA,TRBJ1-2,TRBV2,CASKQGTNYGYTF,TGTGCCAGCAAACAGGGGACAAACTATGGCTACACCTTC